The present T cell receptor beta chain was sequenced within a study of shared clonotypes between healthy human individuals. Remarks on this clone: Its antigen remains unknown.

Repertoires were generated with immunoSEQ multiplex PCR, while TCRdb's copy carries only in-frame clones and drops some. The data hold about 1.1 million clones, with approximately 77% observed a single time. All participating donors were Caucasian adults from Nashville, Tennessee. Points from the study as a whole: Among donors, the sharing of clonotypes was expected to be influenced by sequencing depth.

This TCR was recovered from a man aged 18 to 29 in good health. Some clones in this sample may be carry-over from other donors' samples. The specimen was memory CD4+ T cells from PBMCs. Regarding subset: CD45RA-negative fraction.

Here the CDR3 reads CASSATRNTEAFF. CDR3 bases: TGTGCCAGCAGTGCCACACGGAACACTGAAGCTTTCTTT. The rearrangement joins TRBV27 to TRBJ1-1, with D uncertain. Germline V CDR1 and CDR2: MNHEY, SMNVEV (reference sequence). The CDR3 extends over 13 amino acids. Trimming stripped 5 bases from V and 1 base from J, with 8 bases between.